Below, 30 T cell receptor beta chains from the same sample are listed, as sequenced in a study of shared clonotypes between healthy human individuals. The data were produced by immunoSEQ multiplex PCR, yet TCRdb's version contains in-frame clones alone and is incomplete. The repertoire consists of 2 million to 2.5 million clones, with approximately 96% occurring once and the leading ten covering approximately 0.13%. What was sequenced was naive CD4+ T cells sorted from blood. Subset specified: CD45RA+ positively selected. All receptors come from a man between 18 and 35 years old in good health.

V is TRBV6-1 and J is TRBJ1-2; D is possibly TRBD1 (5 bases). The CDR3 length is 15 residues. In germline, CDR1 is MNHNS, CDR2 SASEGT. V was cut by 0 bases and J by 8 bases, with 16 bases left in between. For the CDR3, the DNA is TGTGCCAGCAGTGAAGCGCTTCAAGGGGCGGTCGGCTACACCTTC. It is translated as CASSEALQGAVGYTF.

The chain joins TRBV11-2 to TRBJ1-1; D gene ambiguous. Germline V gene data show CDR1 as SGHAT and CDR2 as FQNNGV. This CDR3 region has 15 residues. The germline V and J ends were trimmed by 3 bases and 5 bases, with 16 bases remaining between them. Here the CDR3 DNA reads TGTGCCAGCAGCTTGTTCCAGGCAGTTGGGACTGAAGCTTTCTTT. It yields the protein CASSLFQAVGTEAFF.

The chain employs TRBV5-1 and TRBJ2-6; no clear D. V lost 4 bases and J lost 2, with 7 bases in between. The CDR3 is 14 amino acids. In germline, CDR1 is SGHRS, CDR2 YFSETQ. CDR3 nucleotide sequence: TGCGCCAGCAGCGAAACAGCTGGGGCCAACGTCCTGACTTTC. Residues: CASSETAGANVLTF.

The rearrangement joins TRBV27 to TRBJ2-7, with 10 nucleotides matching TRBD1. V gave up 10 bases and J gave up 2 bases; unmatched junction bases: 17. Germline V gene data show CDR1 as MNHEY and CDR2 as SMNVEV (reference sequence). The CDR3 contains 17 residues. This chain's CDR3 is CATLKITGTGVTYEQYF. CDR3 coding DNA: TGTGCCACCCTTAAGATAACCGGGACAGGGGTCACCTACGAGCAGTACTTC.

The chain couples TRBV2 to TRBJ2-2, with TRBD1 matching 8 bases. Trimming took 4 bases from V and 6 from J; bases not matched to a gene: 7. The CDR3 runs to 15 residues. CDR1 and CDR2 from the germline V gene are SNHLY and FYNNEI. In nucleotides, the CDR3 is TGTGCCAGCAGTGCCAGGACAGGGTCGGCCGGGGAGCTGTTTTTT. Translating it yields CASSARTGSAGELFF.

This chain joins TRBV19 and TRBJ2-1; D unresolved. The CDR3 covers 15 residues. Between the trimmed V and J ends, which lost 5 bases and 0 bases, there was a span of 11 bases. In germline, CDR1 is LNHDA, CDR2 SQIVND (reference sequence). CDR3 coding DNA: TGTGCCAGTAGTTACGCCCGTAGCTCCTACAATGAGCAGTTCTTC. It yields the protein CASSYARSSYNEQFF.

On this clone: Other DNA sequences in this specimen translate into the identical CDR3. CDR3 coding DNA: TGTGCCAGCTCACCACGGCAACAAGAGACCCAGTACTTC. It translates to CASSPRQQETQYF. The V gene is TRBV18, the J gene TRBJ2-5; D is unclear. Trimming stripped 1 base from V and 2 bases from J, with 5 bases between. In germline, CDR1 is KGHSH, CDR2 LQKENI. This CDR3 has 13 residues.

As regards this clone: Other DNA sequences from this sample encode an identical CDR3 as well. CDR3 in amino acids: CASSRGNEQFF. For the CDR3, the DNA is TGTGCCAGCTCAAGGGGGAATGAGCAGTTCTTC. The rearrangement uses TRBV25-1 and TRBJ2-1, with D possibly being TRBD1 (6 bases). CDR3 length: 11 residues. The germline V gene encodes CDR1 MGHDK and CDR2 SYGVNS. V was clipped by 8 bases and J by 7 bases, with 9 bases between them.

The J gene is TRBJ1-4, the V gene TRBV5-1; D is possibly TRBD1 (5 bases). V was cut by 3 bases and J by 2 bases, with 11 bases left in between. The CDR3 runs 15 residues. CDR1 and CDR2 (germline): SGHRS, YFSETQ. CDR3 in amino acids: CASSSAGSTNEKLFF. The CDR3 DNA sequence: TGCGCCAGCAGCTCCGCAGGGAGTACTAATGAAAAACTGTTTTTT.

The V gene is TRBV10-3, the J gene TRBJ1-4; 7 bases are shared with TRBD1. This CDR3 is 16 amino acids long. Losses at the gene ends were 3 bases for V and 4 bases for J; bases not matched to a gene: 8. Germline V gene sequence: CDR1 ENHRY, CDR2 SYGVKD. CDR3 in DNA: TGTGCCATCAGTGACCCCCGAGACAGGGATAATGAAAAACTGTTTTTT. Its translation is CAISDPRDRDNEKLFF.

The V gene is TRBV5-4, the J gene TRBJ2-2; 8 nucleotides align to TRBD2. Germline loops: CDR1 SGHNT, CDR2 YYREEE (reference sequence). There are 15 residues in the CDR3. The junction had 2 bases not matched to a gene; V was cut back by 1 base and J by 3 bases. CDR3 region: CASSLPGGDTGELFF. CDR3 bases: TGTGCCAGCAGCTTGCCGGGGGGGGACACCGGGGAGCTGTTTTTT.

The rearrangement uses TRBV10-3 and TRBJ2-1; possible D gene TRBD1, 7 bases. The CDR3 is 15 residues long. Germline CDR1 reads ENHRY; CDR2 reads SYGVKD. The V end lost 9 bases, the J end lost 5 bases, and 20 bases lay between the germline ends. CDR3 region: CAIRRGQKDHNEQFF. CDR3 nucleotide sequence: TGTGCCATTCGGAGGGGGCAGAAAGATCACAATGAGCAGTTCTTC.

The chain recombines TRBV5-4 with TRBJ2-3; D could derive from TRBD1 or TRBD2 (5 bases each). The CDR3 runs to 15 residues. CDR1 is SGHNT and CDR2 is YYREEE in the germline V gene (reference sequence). The V and J ends lost 2 bases and 2 bases respectively, with 12 bases between them. In nucleotides, the CDR3 is TGTGCCAGCAGCTTAGGGGACGGAGCCACAGATACGCAGTATTTT. Translated: CASSLGDGATDTQYF.

The chain combines TRBV9 with TRBJ2-2; possibly TRBD2 for D (5 bases). CDR1 is SGDLS and CDR2 is YYNGEE in the germline V gene. Between the trimmed V and J ends, which lost 4 bases and 5 bases, there was a span of 15 bases. This CDR3 spans 15 amino acids. The CDR3 loop is CASSPPVSGTGELFF. The CDR3 DNA reads as TGTGCCAGCAGCCCTCCCGTCAGCGGAACCGGGGAGCTGTTTTTT. Full variable domain (missing parts from reference TRBV9 and TRBJ2-2): DSGVTQTPKHLITATGQRVTLRCSPRSGDLSVYWYQQSLDQGLQFLIQYYNGEERAKGNILERFSAQQFPDLHSELNLSSLELGDSALYFCASSPPVSGTGELFFGEGSRLTVL.

This chain joins TRBV21-1 and TRBJ1-6. TRBV21-1 is a pseudogene. This CDR3 region has 15 residues. CDR3: CASSKAAAGSSPLHF. The CDR3 nucleotides are TGTGCCAGCAGCAAAGCGGCGGCCGGCAGTTCACCCCTCCACTTT.

The rearrangement links TRBV25-1 to TRBJ1-2, with TRBD1 as a possible D gene (5 bases). The CDR3 is made up of 12 amino acids. Trimming removed 2 bases at V and 7 bases at J, with 8 bases between. CDR1 is MGHDK and CDR2 is SYGVNS in the germline V gene. Written as DNA, the CDR3 is TGTGCCAGCAGTGAACAGGGAAGTGGCTACACCTTC. Protein product: CASSEQGSGYTF.

V and J are TRBV30 and TRBJ1-5; 8 nucleotides agree with TRBD1. The CDR3 is 15 residues long. Germline trimming cut 3 bases from V and 6 bases from J; bases unmatched to any gene: 10. Germline CDR1 GTSNPN, CDR2 SVGIG (reference sequence). The CDR3 reads CAWRGKDRGSQPQHF. In DNA form, the CDR3 reads TGTGCCTGGAGGGGGAAAGACAGGGGAAGTCAGCCCCAGCATTTT.

The rearrangement uses TRBV11-2 and TRBJ2-2; maybe TRBD2 (6 bases). The CDR3 contains 14 residues. Per germline, CDR1 SGHAT and CDR2 FQNNGV. With 1 base removed from V and 5 bases from J, the gap between germline ends came to 8 bases. CDR3 nucleotide sequence: TGTGCCAGCAGCTTAGTGGGGACTACCGGGGAGCTGTTTTTT. This gives the protein CASSLVGTTGELFF.

V and J are TRBV12-5 and TRBJ1-5; unclear D gene. Germline V gene data show CDR1 as LGHNT and CDR2 as FRNRAP. Trimming cost V 0 bases and J 3 bases, with 15 bases left between them. The CDR3 is 17 amino acids. The CDR3 nucleotides read TGTGCTAGTGGTTTGGTAAGTTTGGGGTCGATCAATCAGCCCCAGCATTTT. Protein sequence: CASGLVSLGSINQPQHF. The variable domain in full, completed from reference TRBV12-5 and TRBJ1-5, reads DARVTQTPRHKVTEMGQEVTMRCQPILGHNTVFWYRQTMMQGLELLAYFRNRAPLDDSGMPKDRFSAEMPDATLATLKIQPSEPRDSAVYFCASGLVSLGSINQPQHFGDGTRLSIL.

This chain links TRBV25-1 with TRBJ2-3; D possibly corresponds to TRBD1 (5 bases). Trimming stripped 5 bases from V and 6 bases from J, with 15 bases between. The CDR3 is 14 residues long. Germline values: CDR1 MGHDK, CDR2 SYGVNS. The CDR3: CASSPLGDRDTQYF. DNA for the CDR3: TGTGCCAGCAGTCCCTTAGGGGATCGGGATACGCAGTATTTT.

The chain has TRBV5-1 and TRBJ2-3; 8 positions match TRBD2. The V segment lost 3 bases and the J segment 0 bases; nucleotides outside the gene matches: 12. CDR1 is SGHRS, CDR2 YFSETQ, per germline. The length of the CDR3 is 18 residues. CDR3 protein: CASSSLVYSGVSTDTQYF. CDR3 bases: TGCGCCAGCAGCTCCCTAGTGTATAGCGGGGTGAGCACAGATACGCAGTATTTT.

V and J are TRBV7-2 and TRBJ2-7, with TRBD2 identical over 14 bases. Germline V lookup: CDR1 SGHTA, CDR2 FQGNSA. This CDR3 is 17 amino acids long. The V and J ends lost 1 base and 5 bases, in that order; junction bases with no gene match: 7. The CDR3 region has the DNA TGTGCCAGCAGCTTAGTTGGGACTAGCGGGAGCGGGAACGAGCAGTACTTC. It is translated as CASSLVGTSGSGNEQYF. Variable domain in full (rest from reference TRBV7-2 and TRBJ2-7): GAGVSQSPSNKVTEKGKDVELRCDPISGHTALYWYRQSLGQGLEFLIYFQGNSAPDKSGLPSDRFSAERTGGSVSTLTIQRTQQEDSAVYLCASSLVGTSGSGNEQYFGPGTRLTVT.

This chain joins TRBV10-3 and TRBJ2-5; 10 nucleotides align to TRBD1. CDR3 length: 18 amino acids. V was pared by 2 bases and J by 6 bases, with 15 bases of the junction left unmatched. Germline V lookup: CDR1 ENHRY, CDR2 SYGVKD. The CDR3 here is CAISETLLRGTGDKTQYF. For the CDR3, the DNA is TGTGCCATCAGTGAGACCCTTCTGCGGGGGACAGGGGACAAGACCCAGTACTTC.

J is TRBJ1-5 and V is TRBV7-9, with D possibly TRBD1 on 5 matching bases. Trimming removed 2 bases at V and 3 bases at J, with 14 bases between. The CDR3 extends over 16 amino acids. The germline gives CDR1 SEHNR, CDR2 FQNEAQ (reference sequence). The CDR3 sequence: CASSLSGASNNQPQHF. As DNA, the CDR3 is TGTGCCAGCAGCTTATCCGGGGCCTCAAACAATCAGCCCCAGCATTTT.

The chain couples TRBV12-5 to TRBJ2-7, with 7 bases fitting TRBD1. The germline V gene encodes CDR1 LGHNT and CDR2 FRNRAP. The CDR3 is 14 residues long. After removal of 0 bases from V and 3 bases from J, the junction contained 2 bases not matched to a gene. The chain's CDR3 is CASGLVTGVYEQYF. The CDR3 nucleotides read TGTGCTAGTGGTTTGGTCACAGGGGTCTACGAGCAGTACTTC.

The chain couples TRBV25-1 to TRBJ2-7; 7 bases match TRBD2. The germline V gene encodes CDR1 MGHDK and CDR2 SYGVNS. The ends lost 2 bases at V and 2 bases at J; junction bases unmatched: 3. The CDR3 has 14 residues. The CDR3 sequence: CASSEGGRPYEQYF. The CDR3 coding sequence is TGTGCCAGCAGTGAAGGCGGGAGACCCTACGAGCAGTACTTC.

The V gene is TRBV10-2, the J gene TRBJ2-5; D unclear. CDR1 and CDR2 (germline): WSHSY, SAAADI. V lost 4 bases and J lost 1, with 7 bases in between. The CDR3 runs to 13 residues. The chain's CDR3 is CASSAFLQETQYF. CDR3 nucleotide sequence: TGCGCCAGCAGTGCCTTCCTCCAAGAGACCCAGTACTTC.

The V gene is TRBV7-2, the J gene TRBJ2-5; 9 nucleotides line up with TRBD2. Germline V gene sequence: CDR1 SGHTA, CDR2 FQGNSA. After removal of 5 bases from V and 7 bases from J, the junction contained 8 bases not matched to a gene. This CDR3 has 14 amino acids. CDR3 sequence: CASSISGSVGTQYF. CDR3 DNA sequence: TGTGCCAGCAGCATTAGCGGGAGTGTGGGGACCCAGTACTTC.

The rearrangement joins TRBV5-4 to TRBJ2-1, with 8 bases that match TRBD2. V was pared by 2 bases and J by 4 bases, with 11 bases of the junction left unmatched. CDR3 length: 17 amino acids. Germline values: CDR1 SGHNT, CDR2 YYREEE (reference sequence). The CDR3 protein is CASSLYGRGDRYNEQFF. Written as DNA, the CDR3 is TGTGCCAGCAGCTTATACGGGAGGGGGGATCGTTACAATGAGCAGTTCTTC.

The CDR3 coding sequence is TGCAGCGTTGATAAGGGCCGGGGTCAGGGACTCTATGGCTACACCTTC. Translated: CSVDKGRGQGLYGYTF. This chain connects TRBV29-1 to TRBJ1-2, with D maybe TRBD1 (5 bases). Trimming pared 3 bases from V and 4 bases from J, leaving 21 bases between. Per germline, CDR1 SQVTM and CDR2 ANQGSEA. The CDR3 runs to 16 residues.